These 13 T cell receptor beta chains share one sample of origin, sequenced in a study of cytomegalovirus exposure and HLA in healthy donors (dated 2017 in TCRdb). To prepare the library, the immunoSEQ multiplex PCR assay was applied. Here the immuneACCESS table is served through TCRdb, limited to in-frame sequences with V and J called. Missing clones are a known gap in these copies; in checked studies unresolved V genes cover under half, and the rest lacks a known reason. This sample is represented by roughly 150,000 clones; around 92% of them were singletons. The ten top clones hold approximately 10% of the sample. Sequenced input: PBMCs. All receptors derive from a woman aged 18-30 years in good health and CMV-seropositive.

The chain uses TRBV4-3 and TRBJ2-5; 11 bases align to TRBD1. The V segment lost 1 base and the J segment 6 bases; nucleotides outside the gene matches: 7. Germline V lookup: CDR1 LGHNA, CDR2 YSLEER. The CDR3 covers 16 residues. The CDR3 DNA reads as TGCGCCAGCAGCCAAGGGACAGGGGGCTTTACGAAGACCCAGTACTTC. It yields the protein CASSQGTGGFTKTQYF.

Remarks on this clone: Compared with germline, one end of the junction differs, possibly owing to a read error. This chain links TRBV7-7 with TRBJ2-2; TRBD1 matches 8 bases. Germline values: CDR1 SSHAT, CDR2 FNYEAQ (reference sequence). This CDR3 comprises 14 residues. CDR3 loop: CASSTDRVIGELFF. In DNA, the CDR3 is TGTGCTAGCAGCACGGACAGGGTTATCGGGGAGCTGTTTTTT.

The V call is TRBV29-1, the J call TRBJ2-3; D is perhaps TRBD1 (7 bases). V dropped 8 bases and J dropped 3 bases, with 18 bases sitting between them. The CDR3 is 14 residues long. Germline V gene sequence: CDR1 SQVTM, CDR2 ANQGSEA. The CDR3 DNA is TGCAGCTCACTCCGGTCAGGGGGGACAGATACGCAGTATTTT. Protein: CSSLRSGGTDTQYF.

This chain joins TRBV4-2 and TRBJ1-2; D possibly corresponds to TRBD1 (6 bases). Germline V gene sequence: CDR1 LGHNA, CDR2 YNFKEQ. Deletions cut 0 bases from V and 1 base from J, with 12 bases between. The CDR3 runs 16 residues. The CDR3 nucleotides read TGTGCCAGCAGCCAAGATTTGGGGACATTTAACTATGGCTACACCTTC. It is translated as CASSQDLGTFNYGYTF.

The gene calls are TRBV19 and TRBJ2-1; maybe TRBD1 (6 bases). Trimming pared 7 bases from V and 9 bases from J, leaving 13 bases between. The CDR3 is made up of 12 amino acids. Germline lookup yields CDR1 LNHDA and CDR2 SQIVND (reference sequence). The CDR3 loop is CASTQGGGEQFF. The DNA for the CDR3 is TGTGCCAGTACCCAAGGGGGTGGTGAGCAGTTCTTC.

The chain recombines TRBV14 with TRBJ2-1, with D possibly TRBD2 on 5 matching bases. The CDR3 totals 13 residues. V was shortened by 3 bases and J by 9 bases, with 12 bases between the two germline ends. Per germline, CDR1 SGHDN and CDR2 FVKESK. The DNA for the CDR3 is TGTGCCAGCAGCCACGACCTCAGCGGTGAGCAGTTCTTC. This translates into CASSHDLSGEQFF.

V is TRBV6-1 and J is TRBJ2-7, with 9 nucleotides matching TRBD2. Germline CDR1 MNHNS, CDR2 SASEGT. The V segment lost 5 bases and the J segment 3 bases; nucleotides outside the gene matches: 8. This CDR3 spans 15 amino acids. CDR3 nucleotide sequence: TGTGCCAGCAGTTTCCGCCGACTAGCGGACTACGAGCAGTACTTC. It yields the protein CASSFRRLADYEQYF.

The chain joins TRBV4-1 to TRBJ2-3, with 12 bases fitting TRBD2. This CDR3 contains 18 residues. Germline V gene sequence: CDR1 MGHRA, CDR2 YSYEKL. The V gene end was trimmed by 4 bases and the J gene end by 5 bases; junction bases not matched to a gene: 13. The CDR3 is CASSLGTSGLFWRDTQYF. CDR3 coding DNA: TGCGCCAGCAGCCTTGGGACTAGCGGGTTATTCTGGCGAGATACGCAGTATTTT.

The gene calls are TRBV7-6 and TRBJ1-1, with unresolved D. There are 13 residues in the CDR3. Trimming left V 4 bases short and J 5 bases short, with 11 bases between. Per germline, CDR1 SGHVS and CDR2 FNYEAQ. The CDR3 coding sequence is TGTGCCAGCAGCTCACAGTTAGAAACTGAAGCTTTCTTT. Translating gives CASSSQLETEAFF.

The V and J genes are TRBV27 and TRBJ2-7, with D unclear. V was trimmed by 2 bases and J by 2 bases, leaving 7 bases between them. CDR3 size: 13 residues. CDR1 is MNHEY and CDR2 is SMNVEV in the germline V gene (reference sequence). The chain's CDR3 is CASSLRGTYEQYF. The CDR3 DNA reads TGTGCCAGCAGTTTACGAGGAACCTACGAGCAGTACTTC.

The CDR3 is CASSPGQGNTIYF. CDR3 nucleotide sequence: TGTGCCAGCAGCCCGGGACAGGGAAACACCATATATTTT. The chain carries TRBV7-8 and TRBJ1-3, with 7 bases identical to TRBD1. V shed 5 bases and J 4 bases; nucleotides not matched to a gene: 2. Germline assignment: CDR1 SGHVS and CDR2 FQNEAQ. The CDR3 has 13 residues.

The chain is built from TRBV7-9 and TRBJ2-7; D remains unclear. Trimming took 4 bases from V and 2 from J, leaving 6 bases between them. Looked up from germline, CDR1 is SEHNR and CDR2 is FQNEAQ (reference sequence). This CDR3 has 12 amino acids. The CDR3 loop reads CASSSPPYEQYF. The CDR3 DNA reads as TGTGCCAGCAGCTCCCCTCCCTACGAGCAGTACTTC.

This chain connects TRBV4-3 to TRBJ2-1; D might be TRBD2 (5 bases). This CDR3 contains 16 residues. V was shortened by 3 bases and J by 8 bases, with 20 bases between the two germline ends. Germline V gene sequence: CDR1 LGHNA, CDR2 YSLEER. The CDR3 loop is CASSQGFGLARDEQFF. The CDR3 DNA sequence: TGCGCCAGCAGCCAGGGTTTTGGTCTCGCGAGGGATGAGCAGTTCTTC.